This T cell receptor beta chain was captured by sequencing in a study of blood T cell repertoires in COVID-19. Assay: immunoSEQ multiplex PCR; the TCRdb copy retains only in-frame clones and omits some. Counted here are approximately 240,000 clones, 65% to 90% occurring once; the ten biggest clones make up over 1.2%. The sequenced sample was peripheral blood. This clonotype originated in a woman aged 35 to 49 who had recovered from COVID-19.

The CDR3 DNA follows: TGTGCCAGCAGCCAGGGCGGGACAGTCCGCGAGCAGTACTTC. Translation gives CASSQGGTVREQYF. The chain links TRBV3-1 (or the pseudogene TRBV3-2) to TRBJ2-7; tentatively, D is TRBD1 (7 bases). The ends were cut back, 3 bases at V and 6 bases at J, with 15 bases in the middle. Germline V gene lookup returns CDR1 LGHDT and CDR2 YNNKEL (reference sequence). The CDR3 loop spans 14 amino acids.